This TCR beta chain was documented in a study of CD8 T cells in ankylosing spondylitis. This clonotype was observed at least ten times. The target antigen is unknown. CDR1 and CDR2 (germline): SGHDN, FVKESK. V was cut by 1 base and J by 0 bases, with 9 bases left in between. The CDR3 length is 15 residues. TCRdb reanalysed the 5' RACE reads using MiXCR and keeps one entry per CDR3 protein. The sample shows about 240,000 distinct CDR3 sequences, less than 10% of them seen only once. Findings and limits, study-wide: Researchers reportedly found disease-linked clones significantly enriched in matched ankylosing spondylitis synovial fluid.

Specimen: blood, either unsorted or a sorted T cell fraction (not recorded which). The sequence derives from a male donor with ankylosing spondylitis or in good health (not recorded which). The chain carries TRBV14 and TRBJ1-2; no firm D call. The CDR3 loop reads CASSQGPPPNYGYTF. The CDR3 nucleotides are TGTGCCAGCAGCCAAGGGCCACCTCCTAACTATGGCTACACCTTC.